This TCR beta chain was identified in a study of T cells in tumors after PD-1 blockade. Regarding the study as a whole: After therapy, most expanded exhausted CD8+ clones were absent pre-treatment, suggesting clonal replacement.

Method: immunoSEQ multiplex PCR; TCRdb's copy keeps in-frame clones and lacks some. The sample lists some 9,600 clones, 50% to 70% occurring once. Germline CDR1 and CDR2: MDHEN and SYDVKM. CDR3 length: 15 amino acids. Unmatched junction bases numbered 12, after V lost 5 bases and J lost 6 bases. This clone occurred once. No antigen is known for it. Genomic DNA template from tumor biopsies or peripheral blood, roughly 616 ng to 6,500 ng input. The sample here was tumor tissue, taken after anti-PD-1 treatment. V gene TRBV28 combines with J gene TRBJ1-1; 7 bases align to TRBD1. The clonotype originates from a human donor with basal cell carcinoma. CDR3 DNA sequence: TGTGCCAGCAGTCCACCGGACAGGAAGAAGGCTGAAGCTTTCTTT. Its protein product is CASSPPDRKKAEAFF.